This TCR beta chain was profiled in a study of human T cells and chemical hapten exposure. The wider study: Patients, chiefly female, had alopecia areata, totalis or universalis.

TCRdb ran MiXCR on the RACE reads and lists one entry per CDR3 protein. The data contain 130,000 or so distinct CDR3 sequences, 11% of them seen just once; the ten biggest clones take up roughly 2.3%. This CDR3 is 15 amino acids long. Trimming pared 4 bases from V and 8 bases from J, leaving 21 bases between. Looked up from germline, CDR1 is SGHRS and CDR2 is YFSETQ. This clonotype has more than one count but fewer than ten. The sample's time point: patch test 3, about 24 weeks after DPC sensitization. The treatment here: therapeutic diphenylcyclopropenone sensitization with weekly scalp DPC. The clonotype comes from a woman aged 45-65 years with alopecia areata. Some clones in this sample may be carry-over from other donors' samples. The sequencing here drew on whole blood, taken in connection with sensitization to the hapten diphenylcyclopropenone (DPC). The rearrangement uses TRBV5-1 and TRBJ1-2; no firm D call. CDR3 amino acids: CASSPPLGSHMGYTF. Here the CDR3 DNA reads TGCGCCAGCAGCCCCCCTTTGGGGAGCCATATGGGCTACACCTTC.